The 26 T cell receptor beta chains given below trace back to one sample, sequenced in a study of blood T cell repertoires in COVID-19. Method: immunoSEQ multiplex PCR; TCRdb's copy keeps in-frame clones and lacks some. This table has roughly 340,000 clones, under 95% appearing once. Sequenced: peripheral blood. The receptors originated from a woman younger than 30 who had recovered from COVID-19.

The chain couples TRBV27 to TRBJ2-6; TRBD2 aligns across 11 bases. Per the germline V gene, CDR1 is MNHEY and CDR2 is SMNVEV (reference sequence). V lost 5 bases to trimming and J lost 0 bases; unmatched junction nucleotides: 3. This CDR3 region has 17 residues. CDR3 in amino acids: CASSPLAGGSGANVLTF. DNA for the CDR3: TGTGCCAGCAGTCCCCTAGCGGGAGGCTCTGGGGCCAACGTCCTGACTTTC. The full variable domain, with the rest looked up from reference TRBV27 and TRBJ2-6, is EAQVTQNPRYLITVTGKKLTVTCSQNMNHEYMSWYRQDPGLGLRQIYYSMNVEVTDKGDVPEGYKVSRKEKRNFPLILESPSPNQTSLYFCASSPLAGGSGANVLTFGAGSRLTVL.

The chain links TRBV27 to TRBJ1-1; 9 bases agree with TRBD1. The germline V gene encodes CDR1 MNHEY and CDR2 SMNVEV (reference sequence). The ends lost 6 bases at V and 2 bases at J; junction bases unmatched: 4. CDR3 size: 14 residues. The CDR3 DNA reads as TGTGCCAGCAGGCGGACAGGGGATAACACTGAAGCTTTCTTT. Translated, it gives CASRRTGDNTEAFF.

The V gene is TRBV2, the J gene TRBJ1-2, with TRBD1 matching over 7 bases. Trimming cost V 7 bases and J 1 base; bases outside gene matches: 9. Looked up from germline, CDR1 is SNHLY and CDR2 is FYNNEI. There are 15 residues in the CDR3. The CDR3 reads CASNIPGTVNYGYTF. CDR3 nucleotides: TGTGCCAGCAACATCCCCGGGACAGTTAACTATGGCTACACCTTC. The entire variable domain, with the rest obtained from reference TRBV2 and TRBJ1-2, is as follows: EPEVTQTPSHQVTQMGQEVILRCVPISNHLYFYWYRQILGQKVEFLVSFYNNEISEKSEIFDDQFSVERPDGSNFTLKIRSTKLEDSAMYFCASNIPGTVNYGYTFGSGTRLTVV.

This chain uses TRBV24-1 with TRBJ2-1; 14 positions match TRBD2. This CDR3 is 17 amino acids long. V dropped 3 bases and J dropped 10; count of bases not matched to a gene: 10. Looked up from germline, CDR1 is KGHDR and CDR2 is SFDVKD. CDR3 coding DNA: TGTGCCACCAGTGATACTTCGACTAGCGGGAGGGTGGGAGAGCAGTTCTTC. Residues: CATSDTSTSGRVGEQFF.

The chain combines TRBV5-4 with TRBJ2-2, with 10 bases lining up with TRBD1. CDR3 length equals 15 residues. The junction had 1 base not matched to a gene; V was cut back by 4 bases and J by 1 base. The germline V gene has CDR1 SGHNT and CDR2 YYREEE (reference sequence). The CDR3 sequence is CASSRDRGNTGELFF. The CDR3 nucleotides read TGTGCCAGCAGCCGGGACAGGGGGAACACCGGGGAGCTGTTTTTT.

V usage is TRBV6-2 or TRBV6-3 and J usage is TRBJ1-2, with TRBD1 as a possible D gene (5 bases). Germline CDR1 is MNHEY and CDR2 is SVGEGT. The CDR3 has 14 residues. Trimming pared 3 bases from V and 6 bases from J, leaving 14 bases between. CDR3 region: CASSYSRTTHGYTF. CDR3 nucleotides: TGTGCCAGCAGTTATAGTCGGACAACCCATGGCTACACCTTC.

The rearrangement uses TRBV27 and TRBJ2-7; TRBD1 is a possible D gene (6 bases). The germline V and J ends were trimmed by 7 bases and 7 bases, with 14 bases remaining between them. This CDR3 comprises 12 residues. Germline loops: CDR1 MNHEY, CDR2 SMNVEV (reference sequence). CDR3 region: CASNSGVGEQYV. The DNA of the CDR3 is TGTGCCAGCAACTCAGGGGTGGGGGAGCAGTACGTC.

This clone was detected once. This chain joins TRBV7-9 and TRBJ2-7, with D possibly matching TRBD1 (5 bases). The CDR3 has 12 amino acids. The V gene's germline CDR1 is SEHNR and CDR2 FQNEAQ (reference sequence). Trimming cost V 5 bases and J 1 base, with 6 bases left between them. CDR3 in DNA: TGTGCCAGCAGCGACAGATCCTACGAGCAGTACGTC. Protein product: CASSDRSYEQYV.

This clone has more than one count but fewer than ten. The chain is built from TRBV7-9 and TRBJ2-7, with 11 bases aligning to TRBD2. CDR1 is SEHNR, CDR2 FQNEAQ, per germline (reference sequence). The CDR3 extends over 19 amino acids. Losses at the gene ends were 1 base for V and 2 bases for J; bases not matched to a gene: 13. The DNA for the CDR3 is TGTGCCAGCAGCTTAGTCTCTAGCGGGAGGTCATCCACAACCTACGAGCAGTACGTC. This translates into CASSLVSSGRSSTTYEQYV.

The chain couples TRBV11-3 to TRBJ2-1; the D gene is possibly TRBD2 (6 bases). The germline V and J ends were trimmed by 6 bases and 0 bases, with 12 bases remaining between them. The CDR3 extends over 15 amino acids. CDR1 and CDR2 from the germline V gene are SGHNT and YENEEA. Written as DNA, the CDR3 is TGTGCCAGCAGACGCATTAGCGGCTCCTACAATGAGCAGTTCTTC. Its protein product is CASRRISGSYNEQFF.

The CDR3 DNA reads as TGTGCCAGCAGCGCGGGGACAGGGGAGGCTCAGCCCCAGCATTTT. Translated: CASSAGTGEAQPQHF. The chain carries TRBV6-2 or TRBV6-3 and TRBJ1-5; 10 nucleotides align to TRBD1. Unmatched junction bases numbered 8, after V lost 6 bases and J lost 6 bases. The CDR3 extends over 15 amino acids. Germline V gene sequence: CDR1 MNHEY, CDR2 SVGEGT.

The chain uses TRBV20-1 and TRBJ2-7; the D gene is possibly TRBD1 (5 bases). Trimming pared 3 bases from V and 0 bases from J, leaving 18 bases between. The germline V gene encodes CDR1 DFQATT and CDR2 SNEGSKA (reference sequence). The CDR3 length is 16 residues. CDR3 sequence reads: CSASLSDGQSSYEQYV. The CDR3 nucleotides read TGCAGTGCTAGTCTTTCGGACGGACAAAGCTCCTACGAGCAGTACGTC.

V is TRBV9 and J is TRBJ2-5, with 13 bases identical to TRBD2. Germline-derived CDR1 and CDR2 are SGDLS and YYNGEE. CDR3 length: 16 residues. The J segment lost 3 bases and the V segment lost 5 bases, leaving 7 bases of the junction unmatched. The CDR3 DNA reads as TGTGCCAGCAGAAGACTAGCGGGAGGCTCCGAAGAGACCCAGTACTTC. Residues: CASRRLAGGSEETQYF.

The V and J genes are TRBV7-2 and TRBJ2-1; 15 nucleotides align to TRBD2. With 4 bases clipped from V and 8 bases from J, the junction kept 3 bases outside the gene matches. This CDR3 has 15 residues. Germline assignment: CDR1 SGHTA and CDR2 FQGNSA. The CDR3 DNA reads TGTGCCAGCAGCTGGGGACTAGCGGGAGGTTATGAGCAGTTCTTC. Amino acids: CASSWGLAGGYEQFF. The variable domain in full, with the rest retrieved from reference TRBV7-2 and TRBJ2-1, is GAGVSQSPSNKVTEKGKDVELRCDPISGHTALYWYRQSLGQGLEFLIYFQGNSAPDKSGLPSDRFSAERTGGSVSTLTIQRTQQEDSAVYLCASSWGLAGGYEQFFGPGTRLTVL.

The chain is built from TRBV19 and TRBJ2-3; D is possibly TRBD2 (5 bases). Looked up from germline, CDR1 is LNHDA and CDR2 is SQIVND (reference sequence). The CDR3 runs to 15 residues. Trimming left V 0 bases short and J 5 bases short, with 12 bases between. The CDR3 coding sequence is TGTGCCAGTAGTATAGAGGGCGGGTCGGGAGATACGCAGTATTTT. Translation: CASSIEGGSGDTQYF.

CDR3 region: CASSPSGLGTGELFF. DNA for the CDR3: TGTGCCAGCAGTCCTTCGGGACTCGGCACCGGGGAGCTGTTTTTT. The J gene is TRBJ2-2, the V gene TRBV2, with TRBD2 as a possible D gene (6 bases). The CDR3 consists of 15 residues. Trimming stripped 5 bases from V and 4 bases from J, with 14 bases between. The germline V gene has CDR1 SNHLY and CDR2 FYNNEI.

This clone was picked up one time. The V call is TRBV5-1, the J call TRBJ1-2; 9 bases line up with TRBD1. The CDR3 consists of 16 residues. V shed 4 bases, J shed 3 bases, and the junction held 10 bases outside the gene matches. CDR1 is SGHRS and CDR2 is YFSETQ in the germline V gene. The CDR3 protein is CASSVEPNRGHYGYTF. DNA of the CDR3: TGCGCCAGCAGCGTGGAACCCAACAGGGGGCACTATGGCTACACCTTC.

This clone was observed once. This rearrangement joins TRBV5-1 to TRBJ2-2; D remains unclear. Germline-derived CDR1 and CDR2 are SGHRS and YFSETQ. Trimming left V 0 bases short and J 0 bases short, with 12 bases between. The CDR3 totals 17 residues. CDR3: CASSLGTSFANTGELFF. For the CDR3, the DNA is TGCGCCAGCAGCTTGGGTACATCGTTCGCGAACACCGGGGAGCTGTTTTTT.

This chain links TRBV9 with TRBJ2-2, with D tentatively TRBD1 (5 bases). Germline CDR1 reads SGDLS; CDR2 reads YYNGEE. V was shortened by 3 bases and J by 9 bases, with 15 bases between the two germline ends. This CDR3 comprises 14 residues. CDR3 sequence reads: CASSGGPGYRELFF. Written as DNA, the CDR3 is TGTGCCAGCAGCGGAGGACCAGGGTACCGGGAGCTGTTTTTT.

This sequence joins TRBV7-2 and TRBJ1-5; TRBD1 might be the D (5 bases). The CDR3 is made up of 16 amino acids. Trimming stripped 2 bases from V and 1 base from J, with 12 bases between. In germline, CDR1 is SGHTA, CDR2 FQGNSA. This CDR3 is CASSLPSGVSNQPQHF. DNA for the CDR3: TGTGCCAGCAGCTTACCGTCGGGGGTCAGCAATCAGCCCCAGCATTTT.

This chain uses TRBV5-4 with TRBJ2-1; D perhaps matches TRBD1 (5 bases). The CDR3 spans 15 residues. Trimming removed 0 bases from V and 5 bases from J, with 12 bases in between. The germline gives CDR1 SGHNT, CDR2 YYREEE (reference sequence). The CDR3 sequence: CASSLARQINNEQFF. CDR3 bases: TGTGCCAGCAGCTTGGCGAGACAGATAAACAATGAGCAGTTCTTC.

The V gene is TRBV5-6, the J gene TRBJ2-7; 13 bases align to TRBD2. The CDR3 is 15 residues long. CDR1 SGHDT and CDR2 YYEEEE come from the germline V gene. Trimming took 3 bases from V and 3 from J; bases not matched to a gene: 3. The CDR3 reads CASSSWTSGSYEQYV. CDR3 nucleotide sequence: TGTGCCAGCAGCTCTTGGACTAGCGGGAGCTACGAGCAGTACGTC.

The genes are TRBV20-1 and TRBJ2-1; D is undetermined. In germline, CDR1 is DFQATT, CDR2 SNEGSKA (reference sequence). V was shortened by 3 bases and J by 4 bases, with 7 bases between the two germline ends. This CDR3 region has 12 residues. This CDR3 reads CSASGVYNEQFF. The DNA of the CDR3 is TGCAGTGCTAGTGGCGTATACAATGAGCAGTTCTTC.

The J gene is TRBJ1-2, the V gene TRBV9; 7 nucleotides match TRBD1. The CDR3 runs to 15 residues. V trimming: 4 bases; J trimming: 4 bases; junction bases outside the gene matches: 10. Germline V gene sequence: CDR1 SGDLS, CDR2 YYNGEE. The CDR3 reads CASSRRQGGVYGYTF. The DNA of the CDR3 is TGTGCCAGCAGCAGGCGACAGGGTGGAGTCTATGGCTACACCTTC.

The rearrangement uses TRBV29-1 and TRBJ1-3; D possibly corresponds to TRBD1 (5 bases). V lost 6 bases and J lost 0, with 12 bases in between. The CDR3 has 14 amino acids. Germline CDR1 SQVTM, CDR2 ANQGSEA. CDR3 residues: CSVGQDRSGNTIYF. CDR3 sequence (DNA): TGCAGCGTGGGGCAGGACCGCTCTGGAAACACCATATATTTT.

In its sample, this clone was seen once. V and J are TRBV11-3 and TRBJ2-5, with 7 bases lining up with TRBD2. The trim removed 5 bases at V and 4 bases at J, leaving 13 bases unmatched. The germline V gene has CDR1 SGHNT and CDR2 YENEEA. The CDR3 has 16 residues. The CDR3 DNA follows: TGTGCCAGCAGCCCCGACTCGCGGGAGCGGGGAGAGACCCAGTACTTC. The encoded protein is CASSPDSRERGETQYF.